This entry lists 6 T cell receptor beta chains sequenced from one sample in a study of OX40 agonist ivuxolimab in advanced cancers. The assay was immunoSEQ multiplex PCR, and TCRdb's table has in-frame clones only and misses some. The sample has 25,000 to 30,000 clones; around 84% are singletons. The sample was CD4+ or CD8+ T cells sorted from blood, taken in a trial of the OX40 agonist ivuxolimab. The receptors shown here come from an adult with an advanced solid tumor such as melanoma, head and neck, liver or kidney cancer.

The J gene is TRBJ2-7, the V gene TRBV5-6; D might be TRBD1 (5 bases). V lost 2 bases to trimming and J lost 8 bases, with 11 bases between them. Germline assignment: CDR1 SGHDT and CDR2 YYEEEE. This CDR3 region has 12 residues. The CDR3 spells CASSFDGAKQYF. The CDR3 DNA reads as TGTGCCAGCAGCTTTGATGGGGCAAAGCAGTACTTC.

J is TRBJ2-7 and V is TRBV14, with unresolved D. CDR1 is SGHDN and CDR2 is FVKESK in the germline V gene. The germline V and J ends were trimmed by 3 bases and 7 bases, with 10 bases remaining between them. The CDR3 totals 12 residues. The CDR3 region has the DNA TGTGCCAGCAGCCACCCCCTTGGAGAGCAGTACTTC. Amino acid sequence: CASSHPLGEQYF.

The chain uses TRBV27 and TRBJ2-7; 7 bases agree with TRBD1. Germline V gene lookup returns CDR1 MNHEY and CDR2 SMNVEV (reference sequence). The trim removed 4 bases at V and 12 bases at J, leaving 15 bases unmatched. The CDR3 runs 14 residues. CDR3 amino acids: CASSWKPGQTMGYF. The CDR3 nucleotides are TGTGCCAGCAGTTGGAAACCGGGACAGACCATGGGGTACTTC.

This clone was seen a few times. This chain links TRBV7-8 with TRBJ1-1, with a weak D call TRBD1 (6 bases). V was trimmed by 5 bases and J by 5 bases, leaving 12 bases between them. The CDR3 contains 13 residues. Germline CDR1 reads SGHVS; CDR2 reads FQNEAQ. CDR3 protein: CASSDEGGTEAFF. CDR3 sequence (DNA): TGTGCCAGCAGCGACGAGGGGGGGACTGAAGCTTTCTTT. The whole variable domain, remainder taken from reference TRBV7-8 and TRBJ1-1, is GAGVSQSPRYKVAKRGQDVALRCDPISGHVSLFWYQQALGQGPEFLTYFQNEAQLDKSGLPSDRFFAERPEGSVSTLKIQRTQQEDSAVYLCASSDEGGTEAFFGQGTRLTVV.

The table lists this clone with a count of one. V and J are TRBV2 and TRBJ2-1; unclear D gene. Trimming stripped 1 base from V and 0 bases from J, with 7 bases between. CDR1 is SNHLY, CDR2 FYNNEI, per germline. The CDR3 spans 15 residues. This CDR3 reads CASSEGRSSYNEQFF. The CDR3 region has the DNA TGTGCCAGCAGTGAAGGAAGGAGCTCCTACAATGAGCAGTTCTTC.

The chain uses TRBV7-2 and TRBJ2-7; D possibly corresponds to TRBD1 (6 bases). The CDR3 totals 14 residues. The V gene lost 1 base and the J gene lost 7 bases, with 14 bases spanning the gap. Germline assignment: CDR1 SGHTA and CDR2 FQGNSA. The CDR3 reads CASSLEGGRGEQYF. Written as DNA, the CDR3 is TGTGCCAGCAGCTTAGAAGGGGGTAGAGGGGAGCAGTACTTC. Based on the CDR3 plus reference TRBV7-2 and TRBJ2-7, the full variable domain is GAGVSQSPSNKVTEKGKDVELRCDPISGHTALYWYRQSLGQGLEFLIYFQGNSAPDKSGLPSDRFSAERTGGSVSTLTIQRTQQEDSAVYLCASSLEGGRGEQYFGPGTRLTVT.